One and the same sample provided the 3 T cell receptor beta chains below, sequenced in a study of cytomegalovirus exposure and HLA in healthy donors. The PCR ran on 60 Vbeta and 13 Jbeta primers. Data came from immunoSEQ multiplex PCR; TCRdb stores just in-frame clones and leaves some out. Of about 120,000 clones listed, around a tenth are singletons. Material: PBMCs. The receptors derive from a man aged 25 to 40 in good health and CMV-seronegative.

This sequence joins TRBV4-1 and TRBJ1-2; 7 bases match TRBD1. V trimming: 4 bases; J trimming: 8 bases; junction bases outside the gene matches: 10. This CDR3 region has 14 residues. CDR1 is MGHRA, CDR2 YSYEKL, per germline. The CDR3 spells CASSPSEGAYGYTF. The CDR3 coding sequence is TGCGCCAGCAGCCCCAGCGAGGGGGCCTACGGCTACACCTTC.

The J gene is TRBJ2-3, the V gene TRBV28; D may be TRBD2 (7 bases). This CDR3 comprises 18 residues. V lost 3 bases and J 7 bases, leaving 26 bases between the germline ends. Germline CDR1 MDHEN, CDR2 SYDVKM. CDR3: CASSFQIFGGLKVHTQYF. The CDR3 coding sequence is TGTGCCAGCAGTTTCCAAATTTTCGGGGGGCTGAAGGTACATACGCAGTATTTT.

Only a few counts were recorded for this clone. This chain uses TRBV5-6 with TRBJ2-3; the match to TRBD2 covers 12 bases. This CDR3 has 15 residues. CDR1 is SGHDT and CDR2 is YYEEEE in the germline V gene. The J segment lost 12 bases and the V segment lost 3 bases, leaving 11 bases of the junction unmatched. CDR3 loop: CASSYWTSGAVTQYF. The CDR3, as DNA: TGTGCCAGCAGCTATTGGACTAGCGGGGCCGTTACCCAGTATTTT.